These T cell receptor beta chains were read from a single sample in a study of identical twins. TCRdb fed the 5' RACE reads into MiXCR, producing one record per CDR3 protein. The table includes under 250,000 distinct CDR3 sequences, 6% to 8.5% detected once. The sample was also linked to a second study, of yellow fever vaccine responses in identical twins.

Material for sequencing was CD8+ T cells sorted from blood. Source of these receptors: a young woman in good health. CDR3s include the opening cysteine and the closing phenylalanine or tryptophan. D genes are given only for firm matches. Not every row has a clone size; where given, it reads once, few, many or a size class.

TRBJ2-2 | NA | TRBV29-1 | many | CSVDTGELFF | TGCAGCGTTGACACCGGGGAGCTGTTTTTT
TRBJ2-1 | NA | TRBV27 | few | CASSRDPRGYNEQFF | TGTGCCAGCAGTCGAGACCCCCGTGGATACAATGAGCAGTTCTTC
TRBJ1-1 | NA | TRBV29-1 | many | CSVVSRAGMTEAFF | TGCAGCGTTGTCAGCCGGGCCGGAATGACTGAAGCTTTCTTT
TRBJ1-1 | NA | TRBV6-5 | NA | CASSYSGLTEAFF | TGTGCCAGCAGTTACTCGGGCCTCACTGAAGCTTTCTTT
TRBJ1-2 | NA | TRBV27 | many | CASSSSGTSYGYTF | TGTGCCAGCAGTTCTTCCGGAACGTCGTATGGCTACACCTTC
TRBJ2-5 | NA | TRBV11-2 | NA | CASSLDPPRVAETQYF | TGTGCCAGCAGCTTAGACCCCCCCCGGGTAGCAGAGACCCAGTACTTC
TRBJ1-2 | NA | TRBV15 | NA | CATSRNTGSYGYTF | TGTGCCACCAGCAGAAACACAGGGTCCTATGGCTACACCTTC
TRBJ1-1 | NA | TRBV7-9 | few | CASSLEGRSEAFF | TGTGCCAGCAGCTTAGAGGGAAGGTCTGAAGCTTTCTTT
TRBJ2-7 | NA | TRBV9 | NA | CASSNPGEQYF | TGTGCCAGCAGCAACCCCGGGGAGCAGTACTTC
TRBJ2-5 | TRBD2 | TRBV15 | NA | CATARVPPREVQETQYF | TGTGCCACCGCCCGGGTGCCTCCTCGGGAGGTTCAAGAGACCCAGTACTTC
TRBJ2-1 | TRBD2 | TRBV3-1 | few | CASSQDPSGVYNEQFF | TGTGCCAGCAGCCAAGATCCTAGCGGGGTTTACAATGAGCAGTTCTTC
TRBJ2-3 | TRBD1 | TRBV27 | NA | CASSLDRGLSDTQYF | TGTGCCAGCAGTTTAGACAGGGGGCTGTCAGATACGCAGTATTTT
TRBJ2-1 | TRBD2 | TRBV4-1 | few | CASSQAAGDYNEQFF | TGCGCCAGCAGCCAAGCGGCGGGAGACTACAATGAGCAGTTCTTC
TRBJ1-1 | NA | TRBV2 | NA | CASGGRTAFF | TGTGCCAGCGGCGGGCGAACGGCTTTCTTT
TRBJ2-1 | NA | TRBV3-1 | many | CASSQDVARWNEQFF | TGTGCCAGCAGCCAAGACGTAGCGCGGTGGAATGAGCAGTTCTTC
TRBJ2-7 | NA | TRBV7-8 | NA | CASSRASSYEQYF | TGTGCCAGCAGCCGCGCCAGCTCCTACGAGCAGTACTTC
TRBJ2-1 | NA | TRBV24-1 | few | CATSDRYRRSEQFF | TGTGCCACCAGTGACCGCTACCGGAGGAGTGAGCAGTTCTTC
TRBJ1-1 | TRBD1 | TRBV12-3/TRBV12-4 | many | CASSDDRGNTEAFF | TGTGCCAGCAGCGATGACAGGGGGAACACTGAAGCTTTCTTT
TRBJ2-7 | NA | TRBV28 | NA | CASSRSSGYEQYF | TGTGCCAGCAGCCGTTCCAGCGGTTACGAGCAGTACTTC
TRBJ2-5 | NA | TRBV5-1 | NA | CASKDQTSWETQYF | TGCGCCAGCAAAGACCAGACAAGCTGGGAGACCCAGTACTTC
TRBJ1-5 | NA | TRBV9 | many | CASSVEADSNQPQHF | TGTGCCAGCAGCGTAGAAGCCGATAGCAATCAGCCCCAGCATTTT
TRBJ2-1 | NA | TRBV12-3/TRBV12-4 | NA | CASSFRSGVSEQFF | TGTGCCAGCAGTTTCCGTAGTGGGGTATCTGAGCAGTTCTTC
TRBJ2-1 | NA | TRBV6-6 | few | CASSFREPQNEQFF | TGTGCCAGCAGTTTTCGGGAGCCTCAAAATGAGCAGTTCTTC
TRBJ1-2 | NA | TRBV27 | few | CASSLQGRDGYTF | TGTGCCAGCAGTTTACAGGGGCGTGATGGCTACACCTTC
TRBJ1-2 | NA | TRBV10-3 | NA | CAISESVSYGYTF | TGTGCCATCAGTGAGTCGGTCAGCTATGGCTACACCTTC
TRBJ2-3 | TRBD1 | TRBV11-2 | many | CASSLEGQSTDTQYF | TGTGCCAGCAGCTTAGAGGGACAGAGCACAGATACGCAGTATTTT
TRBJ2-2 | NA | TRBV29-1 | many | CSVPGGNGELFF | TGCAGCGTTCCCGGGGGAAACGGGGAGCTGTTTTTT
TRBJ2-1 | NA | TRBV19 | NA | CASSIALRSYNEQFF | TGTGCCAGTAGTATCGCCTTAAGGTCCTACAATGAGCAGTTCTTC
TRBJ1-1 | TRBD1 | TRBV9 | NA | CASSRDRGTEAFF | TGTGCCAGCAGCCGGGACAGGGGCACTGAAGCTTTCTTT
TRBJ2-1 | NA | TRBV9 | many | CASSPWSSSYNEQFF | TGTGCCAGCAGCCCCTGGTCTAGCTCCTACAATGAGCAGTTCTTC
TRBJ2-5 | TRBD2 | TRBV29-1 | few | CSEGTWEGETQYF | TGCAGCGAGGGGACCTGGGAGGGAGAGACCCAGTACTTC
TRBJ2-1 | NA | TRBV12-3/TRBV12-4 | many | CASSISADEQFF | TGTGCCAGCAGCATCTCGGCCGATGAGCAGTTCTTC
TRBJ2-3 | NA | TRBV11-1 | few | CASSLDFSARQVKDTQYF | TGTGCCAGCAGCTTAGATTTTTCGGCCCGACAAGTTAAAGATACGCAGTATTTT
TRBJ1-5 | NA | TRBV20-1 | many | CSARAVGWLPNQPQHF | TGCAGTGCACGGGCCGTGGGGTGGCTTCCCAATCAGCCCCAGCATTTT
TRBJ2-2 | NA | TRBV11-2 | many | CASSYPRGPDTGELFF | TGTGCCAGCAGCTATCCAAGGGGTCCGGACACCGGGGAGCTGTTTTTT
TRBJ2-1 | NA | TRBV5-6 | few | CASSLARDVWYEQFF | TGTGCCAGCAGCTTGGCCAGGGACGTTTGGTATGAGCAGTTCTTC
TRBJ2-1 | NA | TRBV24-1 | few | CATSDAARSSYNEQFF | TGTGCCACCAGTGATGCAGCCCGTAGCTCCTACAATGAGCAGTTCTTC
TRBJ2-4 | NA | TRBV28 | many | CASLDPKNIQYF | TGTGCCAGCTTGGACCCCAAAAACATTCAGTACTTC
TRBJ1-2 | NA | TRBV4-1 | few | CASSQDDRTYGYTF | TGCGCCAGCAGCCAAGATGACAGGACCTATGGCTACACCTTC
TRBJ2-1 | TRBD1 | TRBV3-1 | NA | CASSQGTGLGEQFF | TGTGCCAGCAGCCAAGGGACAGGGCTCGGTGAGCAGTTCTTC
TRBJ2-1 | NA | TRBV20-1 | few | CSARGGGPYYNEQFF | TGCAGTGCTAGAGGGGGGGGCCCTTACTACAATGAGCAGTTCTTC
TRBJ1-2 | NA | TRBV13 | NA | CASSWQANYGYTF | TGTGCCAGCAGCTGGCAAGCTAACTATGGCTACACCTTC